The rows below give T cell receptor beta chains drawn from one sample of a study of PD-1 blockade in classical Hodgkin lymphoma. Profiled with immunoSEQ multiplex PCR; TCRdb holds only in-frame clones, not every one. The sample gives about 27,000 clones, roughly 85% of which show up once; about 2.4% is in the top ten. The material sequenced was CD4+ T cells from blood, taken before the fourth cycle of nivolumab. The source of these receptors is a human donor with classical Hodgkin lymphoma. The CDR3 runs from the conserved cysteine through the conserved F or W. The D gene is left open where the match is weak. Clone size appears in some rows only: once, few, many, or a class for an expanded clone.

v_gene: TRBV2
len: 14
j_gene: TRBJ1-1
abundance: NA
d_gene: NA
CDR3nt: TGTGCCAGCAGTGGTGCGGACTCGAACACTGAAGCTTTCTTT
CDR3aa: CASSGADSNTEAFF

v_gene: TRBV6-1
len: 19
j_gene: TRBJ1-3
abundance: NA
d_gene: TRBD1
CDR3nt: TGTGCCAGCAGTGAATCCCGGGACAGGGGATATTCCTCTGGAAACACCATATATTTT
CDR3aa: CASSESRDRGYSSGNTIYF

v_gene: TRBV27
len: 14
j_gene: TRBJ2-5
abundance: once
d_gene: TRBD1
CDR3nt: TGTGCCAGCAGTTTCCAGGGGGCCGGTGAGACCCAGTACTTC
CDR3aa: CASSFQGAGETQYF

v_gene: TRBV18
len: 13
j_gene: TRBJ1-2
abundance: NA
d_gene: NA
CDR3nt: TGTGCCAGCTCACCAGAGATGAACTATGGCTACACCTTC
CDR3aa: CASSPEMNYGYTF

v_gene: TRBV5-4
len: 16
j_gene: TRBJ1-2
abundance: NA
d_gene: NA
CDR3nt: TGTGCCAGCAGCTTGTTGTCATCTCAAGCGCCCTATGGCTACACCTTC
CDR3aa: CASSLLSSQAPYGYTF

v_gene: TRBV7-9
len: 13
j_gene: TRBJ1-1
abundance: NA
d_gene: NA
CDR3nt: TGTGCCAGCAGCTTTCAGACAGGCATTGAAGCTTTCTTT
CDR3aa: CASSFQTGIEAFF

v_gene: TRBV18
len: 17
j_gene: TRBJ2-1
abundance: NA
d_gene: TRBD2
CDR3nt: TGTGCCAGCTCACCATCAAGAAATAGCGGGAGGCACAATGAGCAGTTCTTC
CDR3aa: CASSPSRNSGRHNEQFF

v_gene: TRBV7-2
len: 11
j_gene: TRBJ2-1
abundance: NA
d_gene: NA
CDR3nt: TGTGCCAGCCTCCTCGTGGATGAGCAGTTCTTC
CDR3aa: CASLLVDEQFF

v_gene: TRBV7-9
len: 16
j_gene: TRBJ2-5
abundance: NA
d_gene: NA
CDR3nt: TGTGCCAGCAGTTCTCCCCTACTAGGCGGGCAAGAGACCCAGTACTTC
CDR3aa: CASSSPLLGGQETQYF

v_gene: TRBV2
len: 15
j_gene: TRBJ1-4
abundance: once
d_gene: NA
CDR3nt: TGTGCCAGCCAGGAGGGGTCCAATCTGAATGAAAAACTGTTTTTT
CDR3aa: CASQEGSNLNEKLFF

v_gene: TRBV19
len: 18
j_gene: TRBJ1-2
abundance: NA
d_gene: NA
CDR3nt: TGTGCCAGTAGTATGGTAGGGTGGAGGCCCAACTTAAACTATGGCTACACCTTC
CDR3aa: CASSMVGWRPNLNYGYTF

v_gene: TRBV4-3
len: 15
j_gene: TRBJ1-3
abundance: once
d_gene: NA
CDR3nt: TGCGCCAGCAGCCACGGGGGGGCCCCTGGAAACACCATATATTTT
CDR3aa: CASSHGGAPGNTIYF

v_gene: TRBV7-2
len: 14
j_gene: TRBJ2-5
abundance: NA
d_gene: NA
CDR3nt: TGTGCCAGCAGCTTTGGCGGAAGCCAAGAGACCCAGTACTTC
CDR3aa: CASSFGGSQETQYF

v_gene: TRBV7-9
len: 15
j_gene: TRBJ1-2
abundance: NA
d_gene: NA
CDR3nt: TGTGCCAGCAGCGGGGGAGGGGGGACTAACTATGGCTACACCTTC
CDR3aa: CASSGGGGTNYGYTF

v_gene: TRBV19
len: 13
j_gene: TRBJ2-3
abundance: NA
d_gene: TRBD2
CDR3nt: TGTGCCAGTAGAGGAGCGGGAAGGGATACGCAGTATTTT
CDR3aa: CASRGAGRDTQYF

v_gene: TRBV5-5
len: 13
j_gene: TRBJ2-1
abundance: NA
d_gene: NA
CDR3nt: TGTGCCAGCAGCTTGGCAGATTACAATGAGCAGTTCTTC
CDR3aa: CASSLADYNEQFF

v_gene: TRBV5-1
len: 16
j_gene: TRBJ2-3
abundance: NA
d_gene: TRBD2
CDR3nt: TGCGCCAGCAGCTTGGCCGGGGCGGGGGGTATGGATACGCAGTATTTT
CDR3aa: CASSLAGAGGMDTQYF

v_gene: TRBV5-1
len: 16
j_gene: TRBJ2-1
abundance: NA
d_gene: TRBD2
CDR3nt: TGCGCCAGCAGCTCTGGCGGGGGGGAGGGCCTTAATGAGCAGTTCTTC
CDR3aa: CASSSGGGEGLNEQFF

v_gene: TRBV11-2
len: 16
j_gene: TRBJ1-2
abundance: NA
d_gene: TRBD1
CDR3nt: TGTGCCAGCAGCTTAGAGTGGGACAGGGGTGCCTATGGCTACACCTTC
CDR3aa: CASSLEWDRGAYGYTF

v_gene: TRBV11-2
len: 13
j_gene: TRBJ1-1
abundance: NA
d_gene: NA
CDR3nt: TGTGCCAGCAGCTTAAGGGAGAACACTGAAGCTTTCTTT
CDR3aa: CASSLRENTEAFF

v_gene: TRBV6-1
len: 15
j_gene: TRBJ2-2
abundance: few
d_gene: NA
CDR3nt: TGTGCCAGCAGTGAAGCGGCAGGGATTACCGGGGAGCTGTTTTTT
CDR3aa: CASSEAAGITGELFF

v_gene: TRBV27
len: 15
j_gene: TRBJ2-1
abundance: NA
d_gene: NA
CDR3nt: TGTGCCAGCAGTTTTAGATTGGTTTCCTACAATGAGCAGTTCTTC
CDR3aa: CASSFRLVSYNEQFF

v_gene: TRBV30
len: 15
j_gene: TRBJ1-2
abundance: NA
d_gene: TRBD1
CDR3nt: TGTGCCTGGGCGCGGCCGGGACAGGCCCTCTATGTCTACACCTTC
CDR3aa: CAWARPGQALYVYTF

v_gene: TRBV5-6
len: 17
j_gene: TRBJ2-2
abundance: NA
d_gene: TRBD2
CDR3nt: TGTGCCAGCAGCTTGGGGATAGCGGGAGGGCGGACCGGGGAGCTGTTTTTT
CDR3aa: CASSLGIAGGRTGELFF

v_gene: TRBV5-1
len: 16
j_gene: TRBJ2-3
abundance: NA
d_gene: TRBD2
CDR3nt: TGCGCCAGCAGCTTGGAACTAGCGGGAGGTTCAGATACGCAGTATTTT
CDR3aa: CASSLELAGGSDTQYF

v_gene: TRBV11-2
len: 19
j_gene: TRBJ1-1
abundance: once
d_gene: TRBD1
CDR3nt: TGTGCCAGCAGCCGCCGCCTGTCCTCCGGTTTGGACAGGGTCACTGAAGCTTTCTTT
CDR3aa: CASSRRLSSGLDRVTEAFF

v_gene: TRBV7-9
len: 12
j_gene: TRBJ1-1
abundance: NA
d_gene: NA
CDR3nt: TGTGCCAGCAGCTTCCCAACCCCTGAAGCTTTCTTT
CDR3aa: CASSFPTPEAFF

v_gene: TRBV10-3
len: 15
j_gene: TRBJ2-3
abundance: NA
d_gene: NA
CDR3nt: TGTGCCATCAGTGAAACAGGGGTAGCGGGCGATACGCAGTATTTT
CDR3aa: CAISETGVAGDTQYF

v_gene: TRBV13
len: 18
j_gene: TRBJ2-1
abundance: NA
d_gene: TRBD2
CDR3nt: TGTGCCAGCAGCTTAGTCGGGTCTAGCGGGGGTCTCGTCAATGAGCAGTTCTTC
CDR3aa: CASSLVGSSGGLVNEQFF

v_gene: TRBV5-6
len: 16
j_gene: TRBJ2-5
abundance: NA
d_gene: TRBD2
CDR3nt: TGTGCCAGCAGCTTAAGACTAGCGGGAGTGGGAGAGACCCAGTACTTC
CDR3aa: CASSLRLAGVGETQYF

v_gene: TRBV6-5
len: 15
j_gene: TRBJ2-3
abundance: NA
d_gene: NA
CDR3nt: TGTGCCAGCAGGAGGACAGCGTCTAGCACAGATACGCAGTATTTT
CDR3aa: CASRRTASSTDTQYF

v_gene: TRBV11-3
len: 15
j_gene: TRBJ2-7
abundance: NA
d_gene: NA
CDR3nt: TGTGCCAGCAGCTTAGCGTCGGGACTTCTGTCCGAGCAGTACTTC
CDR3aa: CASSLASGLLSEQYF

v_gene: TRBV7-8
len: 14
j_gene: TRBJ1-1
abundance: NA
d_gene: NA
CDR3nt: TGTGCCAGCAGCGCACGGGACAAGAACACTGAAGCTTTCTTT
CDR3aa: CASSARDKNTEAFF

v_gene: TRBV6-5
len: 11
j_gene: TRBJ2-1
abundance: NA
d_gene: NA
CDR3nt: TGTGCCAGCAGATCCGGGATAATGCAGTTCTTC
CDR3aa: CASRSGIMQFF

v_gene: TRBV18
len: 15
j_gene: TRBJ2-6
abundance: NA
d_gene: TRBD1
CDR3nt: TGTGCCAGCTCATTGACAGGGCTAGGGGCCAACGTCCTAACTTTC
CDR3aa: CASSLTGLGANVLTF

v_gene: TRBV4-2
len: 13
j_gene: TRBJ1-4
abundance: NA
d_gene: NA
CDR3nt: TGTGCCAGCAGCCAAGATCTGGGGGATAAACTGTTTTTT
CDR3aa: CASSQDLGDKLFF

v_gene: TRBV7-8
len: 15
j_gene: TRBJ1-1
abundance: NA
d_gene: NA
CDR3nt: TGTGCCAGCAGCACCGAGGACCTTAGTAGGACTGAAGCTTTCTTT
CDR3aa: CASSTEDLSRTEAFF

v_gene: TRBV4-2
len: 16
j_gene: TRBJ1-2
abundance: few
d_gene: NA
CDR3nt: TGTGCCAGCAGCCAAGATAAGGGATCCGGACACTATGGCTACACCTTC
CDR3aa: CASSQDKGSGHYGYTF

v_gene: TRBV4-1
len: 17
j_gene: TRBJ1-1
abundance: NA
d_gene: NA
CDR3nt: TGCGCCAGCAGCCAATTAGACATGGGAGTCTACCTCGGTGAAGCTTTCTTT
CDR3aa: CASSQLDMGVYLGEAFF

v_gene: TRBV6-1
len: 15
j_gene: TRBJ1-5
abundance: NA
d_gene: TRBD1
CDR3nt: TGTGCCAGCATTCGGGACAGGGCTAGCAATCAGCCCCAGCATTTT
CDR3aa: CASIRDRASNQPQHF

v_gene: TRBV4-3
len: 13
j_gene: TRBJ1-5
abundance: once
d_gene: NA
CDR3nt: TGCGCCAGCAGCCAACGGGGTGGGCAGCCCCAGCATTTT
CDR3aa: CASSQRGGQPQHF

v_gene: TRBV2
len: 15
j_gene: TRBJ2-4
abundance: NA
d_gene: NA
CDR3nt: TGTGCCAGCAGTGAACTGGCCAGCGGCAAGGACATTCAGTACTTC
CDR3aa: CASSELASGKDIQYF

v_gene: TRBV5-8
len: 17
j_gene: TRBJ2-7
abundance: NA
d_gene: TRBD1
CDR3nt: TGTGCCAGCAGCCGTGGAGCGACAGGGGGCAGCTCCTACGAGCAGTACTTC
CDR3aa: CASSRGATGGSSYEQYF

v_gene: TRBV28
len: 14
j_gene: TRBJ2-3
abundance: NA
d_gene: NA
CDR3nt: TGTGCCAGCAGTTCACACGGGAGCACAGATACGCAGTATTTT
CDR3aa: CASSSHGSTDTQYF

v_gene: TRBV5-1
len: 15
j_gene: TRBJ1-1
abundance: NA
d_gene: TRBD1
CDR3nt: TGCGCCAGCAGCCATCGGACAGGAGTGAGCACTGAAGCTTTCTTT
CDR3aa: CASSHRTGVSTEAFF

v_gene: TRBV10-1
len: 13
j_gene: TRBJ2-7
abundance: NA
d_gene: NA
CDR3nt: TGCGCCAGCAGTCTACAGGGTAGCTACGAGCAGTACTTC
CDR3aa: CASSLQGSYEQYF

v_gene: TRBV4-3
len: 17
j_gene: TRBJ2-4
abundance: NA
d_gene: TRBD1
CDR3nt: TGCGCCAGCAGCCTCAACGGACAGGGGATTTACAAAAACATTCAGTACTTC
CDR3aa: CASSLNGQGIYKNIQYF

v_gene: TRBV12-5
len: 11
j_gene: TRBJ2-5
abundance: NA
d_gene: NA
CDR3nt: TGTGCTAGTGGTTTGGGTGAGACCCAGTACTTC
CDR3aa: CASGLGETQYF

v_gene: TRBV30
len: 15
j_gene: TRBJ1-1
abundance: NA
d_gene: NA
CDR3nt: TGTGCCTGGATCCCCTCCCCGGGCATGAACACTGAAGCTTTCTTT
CDR3aa: CAWIPSPGMNTEAFF

v_gene: TRBV9
len: 16
j_gene: TRBJ2-5
abundance: NA
d_gene: NA
CDR3nt: TGTGCCAGCAGCTCCGGGACCCGAAGCCCTCAAGAGACCCAGTACTTC
CDR3aa: CASSSGTRSPQETQYF

v_gene: TRBV7-9
len: 16
j_gene: TRBJ2-3
abundance: NA
d_gene: TRBD2
CDR3nt: TGTGCCAGCAGCAGCGTAGCGGGGGGGTTTAGAGATACGCAGTATTTT
CDR3aa: CASSSVAGGFRDTQYF

v_gene: TRBV6-5
len: 16
j_gene: TRBJ2-2
abundance: NA
d_gene: NA
CDR3nt: TGTGCCAGCAGTTATGACAGAAGACGGGCCGCCGGGGAGCTGTTTTTT
CDR3aa: CASSYDRRRAAGELFF

v_gene: TRBV10-3
len: 13
j_gene: TRBJ1-4
abundance: NA
d_gene: NA
CDR3nt: TGTGCCATCAGTGGGGGGGTGAATGAAAAACTGTTTTTT
CDR3aa: CAISGGVNEKLFF

v_gene: TRBV5-1
len: 15
j_gene: TRBJ2-7
abundance: NA
d_gene: NA
CDR3nt: TGCGCCAGCAGCTTGAAGGGGGGAACTACCTACGAGCAGTACTTC
CDR3aa: CASSLKGGTTYEQYF

v_gene: TRBV6-1
len: 12
j_gene: TRBJ2-7
abundance: NA
d_gene: NA
CDR3nt: TGTGCCAGCACGTGGGAGCGGAACGAGCAGTACTTC
CDR3aa: CASTWERNEQYF

v_gene: TRBV5-1
len: 14
j_gene: TRBJ2-7
abundance: NA
d_gene: TRBD1
CDR3nt: TGCGCCAGCAGCACCTCGACAGGGACCTACGAGCAGTACTTC
CDR3aa: CASSTSTGTYEQYF

v_gene: TRBV9
len: 14
j_gene: TRBJ2-1
abundance: NA
d_gene: TRBD2
CDR3nt: TGTGCCAGCAGCTTGGGGGGGAGCTACAATGAGCAGTTCTTC
CDR3aa: CASSLGGSYNEQFF

v_gene: TRBV5-1
len: 12
j_gene: TRBJ2-5
abundance: NA
d_gene: NA
CDR3nt: TGCGCCAGCAGCTGGGATCAAGAGACCCAGTACTTC
CDR3aa: CASSWDQETQYF

v_gene: TRBV18
len: 15
j_gene: TRBJ2-1
abundance: NA
d_gene: NA
CDR3nt: TGTGCCAGCTCACCAAACACAGACCCTAGTAGTGAGCAGTTCTTC
CDR3aa: CASSPNTDPSSEQFF